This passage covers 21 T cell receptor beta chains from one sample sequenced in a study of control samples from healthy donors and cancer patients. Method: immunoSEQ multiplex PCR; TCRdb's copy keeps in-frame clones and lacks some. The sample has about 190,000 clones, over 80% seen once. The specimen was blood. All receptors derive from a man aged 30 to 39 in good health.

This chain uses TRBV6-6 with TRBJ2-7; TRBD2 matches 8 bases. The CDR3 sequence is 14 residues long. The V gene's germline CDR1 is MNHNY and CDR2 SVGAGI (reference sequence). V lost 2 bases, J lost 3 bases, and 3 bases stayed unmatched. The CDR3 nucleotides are TGTGCCAGCAGTTACAGACTAGCGCTCTACGAGCAGTACTTC. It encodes CASSYRLALYEQYF.

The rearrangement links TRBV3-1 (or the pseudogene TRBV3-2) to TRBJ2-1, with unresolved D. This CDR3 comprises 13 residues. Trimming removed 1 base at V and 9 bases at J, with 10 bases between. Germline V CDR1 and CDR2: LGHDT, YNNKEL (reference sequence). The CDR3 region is CASSQGSWGEQFF. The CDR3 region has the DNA TGTGCCAGCAGCCAAGGATCATGGGGTGAGCAGTTCTTC.

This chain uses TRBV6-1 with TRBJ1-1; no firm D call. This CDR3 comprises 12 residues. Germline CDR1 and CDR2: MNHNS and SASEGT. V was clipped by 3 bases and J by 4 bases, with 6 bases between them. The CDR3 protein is CASSDDSTEAFF. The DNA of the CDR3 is TGTGCCAGCAGTGATGACTCCACTGAAGCTTTCTTT.

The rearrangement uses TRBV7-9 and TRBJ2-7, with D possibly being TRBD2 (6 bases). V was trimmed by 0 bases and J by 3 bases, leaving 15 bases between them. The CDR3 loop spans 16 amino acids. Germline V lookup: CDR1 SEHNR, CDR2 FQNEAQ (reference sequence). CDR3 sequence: CASSLARGNRGYEQYF. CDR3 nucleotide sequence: TGTGCCAGCAGCTTAGCCCGGGGGAATAGAGGCTACGAGCAGTACTTC.

The CDR3 loop reads CASGLASGGYEQYF. For the CDR3, the DNA is TGTGCTAGTGGTTTGGCTAGCGGAGGCTACGAGCAGTACTTC. This rearrangement joins TRBV12-5 to TRBJ2-7; 7 bases agree with TRBD2. This CDR3 is built from 14 residues. Germline lookup yields CDR1 LGHNT and CDR2 FRNRAP. With V trimmed by 1 base and J by 3 bases, 3 bases remained unmatched.

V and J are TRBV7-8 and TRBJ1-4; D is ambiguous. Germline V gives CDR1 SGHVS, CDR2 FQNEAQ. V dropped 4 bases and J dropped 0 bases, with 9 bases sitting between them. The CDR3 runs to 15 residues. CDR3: CASSSGSATNEKLFF. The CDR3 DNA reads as TGTGCCAGCAGCTCGGGTTCGGCAACTAATGAAAAACTGTTTTTT.

CDR3 sequence reads: CASSQEDRDPYGYTF. CDR3 coding DNA: TGCGCCAGCAGCCAAGAAGACAGGGATCCCTATGGCTACACCTTC. This rearrangement joins TRBV4-1 to TRBJ1-2, with TRBD1 identical over 7 bases. There are 15 residues in the CDR3. The V segment lost 0 bases and the J segment 4 bases; nucleotides outside the gene matches: 5. CDR1 and CDR2 from the germline V gene are MGHRA and YSYEKL.

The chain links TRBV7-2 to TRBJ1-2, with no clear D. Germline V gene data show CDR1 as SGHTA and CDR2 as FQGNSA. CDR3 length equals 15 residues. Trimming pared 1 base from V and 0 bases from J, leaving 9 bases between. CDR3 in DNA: TGTGCCAGCAGCTTAGACGCCAATTCTAACTATGGCTACACCTTC. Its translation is CASSLDANSNYGYTF.

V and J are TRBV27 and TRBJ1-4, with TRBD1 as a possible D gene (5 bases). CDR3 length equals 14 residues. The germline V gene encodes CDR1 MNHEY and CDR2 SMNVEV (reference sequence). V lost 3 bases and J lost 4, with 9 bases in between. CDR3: CASSFEGVNEKLFF. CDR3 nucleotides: TGTGCCAGCAGTTTTGAAGGGGTTAATGAAAAACTGTTTTTT.

CDR3 sequence: CAWSNTPGNTIYF. The CDR3 coding sequence is TGTGCCTGGAGTAACACCCCTGGAAACACCATATATTTT. The chain joins TRBV30 to TRBJ1-3, with D unclear. Between the trimmed V and J ends, which lost 2 bases and 2 bases, there was a span of 7 bases. The germline V gene encodes CDR1 GTSNPN and CDR2 SVGIG (reference sequence). CDR3 length: 13 residues.

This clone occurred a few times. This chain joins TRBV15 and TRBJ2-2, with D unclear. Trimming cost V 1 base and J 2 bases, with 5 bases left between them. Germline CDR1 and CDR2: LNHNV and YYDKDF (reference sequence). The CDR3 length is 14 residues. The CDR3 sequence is CATSRGLNTGELFF. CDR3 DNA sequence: TGTGCCACCAGCAGAGGCCTAAACACCGGGGAGCTGTTTTTT.

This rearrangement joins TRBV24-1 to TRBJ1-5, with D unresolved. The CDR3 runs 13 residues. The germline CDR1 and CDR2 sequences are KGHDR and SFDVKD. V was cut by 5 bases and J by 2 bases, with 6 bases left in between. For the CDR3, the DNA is TGTGCCACCAGTGGAGATGGCAATCAGCCCCAGCATTTT. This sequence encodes CATSGDGNQPQHF.

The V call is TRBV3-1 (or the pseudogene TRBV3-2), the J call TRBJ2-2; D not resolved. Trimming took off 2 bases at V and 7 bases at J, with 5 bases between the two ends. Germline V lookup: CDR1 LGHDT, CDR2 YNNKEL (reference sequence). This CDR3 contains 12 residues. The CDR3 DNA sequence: TGTGCCAGCAGCCAATGGAGCGGGGAGCTGTTTTTT. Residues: CASSQWSGELFF.

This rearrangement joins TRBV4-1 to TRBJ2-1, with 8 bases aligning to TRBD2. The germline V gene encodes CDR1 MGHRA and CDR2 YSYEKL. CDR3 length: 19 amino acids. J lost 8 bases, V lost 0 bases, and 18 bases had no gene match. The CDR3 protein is CASSQEKLGNYGGADEQFF. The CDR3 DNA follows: TGCGCCAGCAGCCAAGAAAAACTGGGGAACTACGGGGGGGCGGATGAGCAGTTCTTC.

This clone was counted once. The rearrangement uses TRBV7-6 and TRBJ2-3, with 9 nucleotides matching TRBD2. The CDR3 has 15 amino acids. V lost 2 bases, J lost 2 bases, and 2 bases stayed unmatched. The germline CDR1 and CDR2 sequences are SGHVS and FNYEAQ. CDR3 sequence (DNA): TGTGCCAGCAGCTTAACTAGCGGGCACACAGATACGCAGTATTTT. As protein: CASSLTSGHTDTQYF. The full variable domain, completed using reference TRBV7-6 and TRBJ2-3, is GAGVSQSPRYKVTKRGQDVALRCDPISGHVSLYWYRQALGQGPEFLTYFNYEAQQDKSGLPNDRFSAERPEGSISTLTIQRTEQRDSAMYRCASSLTSGHTDTQYFGPGTRLTVL.

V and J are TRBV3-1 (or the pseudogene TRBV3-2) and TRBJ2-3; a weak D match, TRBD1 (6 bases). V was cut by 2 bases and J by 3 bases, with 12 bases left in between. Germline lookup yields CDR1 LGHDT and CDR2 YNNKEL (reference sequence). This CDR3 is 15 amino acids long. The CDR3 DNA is TGTGCCAGCAGCCAAAGTCCAGGGGTTACAGATACGCAGTATTTT. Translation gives CASSQSPGVTDTQYF.

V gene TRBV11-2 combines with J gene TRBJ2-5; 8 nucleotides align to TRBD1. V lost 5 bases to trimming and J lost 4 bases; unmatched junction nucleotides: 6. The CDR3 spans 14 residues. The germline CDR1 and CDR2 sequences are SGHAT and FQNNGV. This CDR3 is CASSTRQGRETQYF. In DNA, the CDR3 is TGTGCCAGCAGCACCCGACAGGGGAGAGAGACCCAGTACTTC.

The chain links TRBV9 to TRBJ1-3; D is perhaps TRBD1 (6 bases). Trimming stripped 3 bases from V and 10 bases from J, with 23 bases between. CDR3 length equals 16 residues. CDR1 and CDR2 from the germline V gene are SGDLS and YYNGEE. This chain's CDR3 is CASSANTAGTLKTIYF. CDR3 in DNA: TGTGCCAGCAGCGCCAACACAGCCGGGACATTGAAAACCATATATTTT.

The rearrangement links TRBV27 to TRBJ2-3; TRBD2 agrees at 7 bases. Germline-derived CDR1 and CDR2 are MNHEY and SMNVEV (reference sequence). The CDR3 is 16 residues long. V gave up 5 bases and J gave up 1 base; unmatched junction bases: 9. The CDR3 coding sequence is TGTGCCAGCAGTGAGGGGCTAGCGGTGGGCACAGATACGCAGTATTTT. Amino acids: CASSEGLAVGTDTQYF.

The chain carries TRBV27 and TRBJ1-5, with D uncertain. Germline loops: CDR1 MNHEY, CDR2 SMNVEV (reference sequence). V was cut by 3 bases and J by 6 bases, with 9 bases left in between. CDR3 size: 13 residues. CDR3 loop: CASSLGGFQPQHF. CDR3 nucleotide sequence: TGTGCCAGCAGTTTGGGAGGGTTTCAGCCCCAGCATTTT.

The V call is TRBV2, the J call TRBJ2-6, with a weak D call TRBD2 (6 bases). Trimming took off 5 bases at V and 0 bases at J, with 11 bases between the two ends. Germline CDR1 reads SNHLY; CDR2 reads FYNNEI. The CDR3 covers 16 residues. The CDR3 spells CASSPLGGSGANVLTF. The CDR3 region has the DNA TGTGCCAGCAGTCCCTTGGGGGGCTCTGGGGCCAACGTCCTGACTTTC.